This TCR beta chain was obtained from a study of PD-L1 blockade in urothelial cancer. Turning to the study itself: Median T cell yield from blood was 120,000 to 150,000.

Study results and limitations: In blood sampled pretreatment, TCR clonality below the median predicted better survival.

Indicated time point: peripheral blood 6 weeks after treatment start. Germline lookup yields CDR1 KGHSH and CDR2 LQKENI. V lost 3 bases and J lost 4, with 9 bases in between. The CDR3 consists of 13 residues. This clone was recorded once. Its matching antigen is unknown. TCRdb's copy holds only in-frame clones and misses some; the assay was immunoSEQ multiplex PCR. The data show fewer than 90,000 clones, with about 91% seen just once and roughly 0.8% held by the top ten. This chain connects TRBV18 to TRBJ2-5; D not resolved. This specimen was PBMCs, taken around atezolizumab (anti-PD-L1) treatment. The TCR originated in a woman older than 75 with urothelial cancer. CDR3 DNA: TGTGCCAGCTCACCGCTCCCGGGAGAGACCCAGTACTTC. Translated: CASSPLPGETQYF.